Each of the 19 T cell receptor beta chains below was sequenced from the same sample in a study of OX40 agonist ivuxolimab in advanced cancers. TCRdb's table, derived via immunoSEQ multiplex PCR, lists solely in-frame clones and lacks some. In the table there are about 61,000 clones, roughly four fifths of which are singletons. This sample comprised CD4+ or CD8+ T cells sorted from blood, obtained in a trial of the OX40 agonist ivuxolimab. These receptor sequences come from an adult with an advanced solid tumor such as melanoma, head and neck, liver or kidney cancer.

In this sample, this clone turned up a few times. J is TRBJ1-3 and V is TRBV19; 10 nucleotides align to TRBD1. Germline V CDR1 and CDR2: LNHDA, SQIVND (reference sequence). V was pared by 5 bases and J by 2 bases, with 6 bases of the junction left unmatched. There are 16 residues in the CDR3. This CDR3 reads CASSVGTGAAGNTIYF. In DNA, the CDR3 is TGTGCCAGTAGTGTCGGGACAGGGGCTGCTGGAAACACCATATATTTT.

The chain combines TRBV5-5 with TRBJ1-1, with 9 bases aligning to TRBD1. The CDR3 is made up of 15 amino acids. Germline CDR1 and CDR2: SGHKS and YYEKEE (reference sequence). V trimming: 4 bases; J trimming: 0 bases; junction bases outside the gene matches: 4. CDR3 bases: TGTGCCAGCAGCCCCGGACAGGGGTTGAACACTGAAGCTTTCTTT. Its translation is CASSPGQGLNTEAFF.

The chain joins TRBV7-9 to TRBJ2-3; the D is unclear. V was trimmed by 2 bases and J by 5 bases, leaving 11 bases between them. Germline V gene data show CDR1 as SEHNR and CDR2 as FQNEAQ (reference sequence). This CDR3 is built from 14 residues. The CDR3 DNA sequence: TGTGCCAGCAGCTTAAGGGTTGGAGAAGATACGCAGTATTTT. Its protein product is CASSLRVGEDTQYF.

This clone occurred once. The chain recombines TRBV5-4 with TRBJ2-3, with 13 bases that match TRBD2. Germline loops: CDR1 SGHNT, CDR2 YYREEE (reference sequence). This CDR3 spans 16 amino acids. With 5 bases clipped from V and 4 bases from J, the junction kept 7 bases outside the gene matches. For the CDR3, the DNA is TGTGCCAGCAGTCCCGGGACTAGCGGGGAGGCAGATACGCAGTATTTT. Amino acid sequence: CASSPGTSGEADTQYF.

The J gene is TRBJ2-7, the V gene TRBV11-2, with D possibly being TRBD2 (5 bases). The germline V gene has CDR1 SGHAT and CDR2 FQNNGV. V shed 3 bases and J shed 2 bases, with 5 bases lying between them. CDR3 size: 12 residues. The CDR3 DNA reads as TGTGCCAGCAGCTTCGGGACCTACGAGCAGTACTTC. This gives the protein CASSFGTYEQYF.

CDR3 sequence (DNA): TGTGCCAGCCATTGGGACAGCTCCTACGAGCAGTACTTC. Translating it yields CASHWDSSYEQYF. V is TRBV2 and J is TRBJ2-5, with 7 bases aligning to TRBD1. The DNA matches TRBJ2-7 better at its end, which makes the J call doubtful. This CDR3 region has 13 residues. Per germline, CDR1 SNHLY and CDR2 FYNNEI.

Here the CDR3 DNA reads TGTGCCAGTAGTATCTGGGGCAGGGCTCGAGGCAATCAGCCCCAGCATTTT. Its translation: CASSIWGRARGNQPQHF. The gene calls are TRBV19 and TRBJ1-5; TRBD1 is a possible D gene (5 bases). The CDR3 contains 17 residues. The V and J ends lost 3 bases and 2 bases respectively, with 17 bases between them. Germline values: CDR1 LNHDA, CDR2 SQIVND (reference sequence).

This clone was recorded once. The genes are TRBV5-1 and TRBJ2-1; the match to TRBD2 covers 11 bases. The length of the CDR3 is 14 residues. The V gene's germline CDR1 is SGHRS and CDR2 YFSETQ. Germline trimming cut 7 bases from V and 6 bases from J; bases unmatched to any gene: 6. CDR3 protein: CASVLAGEGNEQFF. DNA of the CDR3: TGCGCCAGCGTACTAGCGGGGGAAGGCAATGAGCAGTTCTTC.

The chain combines TRBV5-8 with TRBJ1-1; D unclear. Germline CDR1 is SGHTS and CDR2 is YDEGEE. The CDR3 sequence is 14 residues long. V lost 4 bases and J 3 bases, leaving 13 bases between the germline ends. The CDR3 sequence is CASSHTAGYTEAFF. The CDR3 DNA follows: TGTGCCAGCAGCCACACCGCGGGGTACACTGAAGCTTTCTTT.

This sequence joins TRBV11-2 and TRBJ1-1; TRBD1 agrees at 8 bases. The junction had 7 bases not matched to a gene; V was cut back by 1 base and J by 3 bases. The CDR3 consists of 16 residues. Germline V gene data show CDR1 as SGHAT and CDR2 as FQNNGV. DNA for the CDR3: TGTGCCAGCAGCTTAGCTGGGGACAGGCCGCACACTGAAGCTTTCTTT. Translation: CASSLAGDRPHTEAFF. Combining the CDR3 with reference TRBV11-2 and TRBJ1-1 gives the whole variable domain EAGVAQSPRYKIIEKRQSVAFWCNPISGHATLYWYQQILGQGPKLLIQFQNNGVVDDSQLPKDRFSAERLKGVDSTLKIQPAKLEDSAVYLCASSLAGDRPHTEAFFGQGTRLTVV.

This clone was detected once. The gene calls are TRBV5-1 and TRBJ1-2; 8 bases match TRBD1. This CDR3 contains 15 residues. Trimming at V came to 0 bases and at J to 0 bases, leaving 1 base not matched to a gene. Looked up from germline, CDR1 is SGHRS and CDR2 is YFSETQ. The CDR3 reads CASSLATGANYGYTF. In nucleotides, the CDR3 is TGCGCCAGCAGCTTGGCGACAGGGGCTAACTATGGCTACACCTTC.

The gene calls are TRBV7-2 and TRBJ2-3; the D is unclear. From germline, CDR1 is SGHTA and CDR2 FQGNSA. Trimming cost V 5 bases and J 2 bases, with 11 bases left between them. This CDR3 comprises 14 residues. CDR3 amino acids: CASSALRLTDTQYF. CDR3 sequence (DNA): TGTGCCAGCAGCGCCTTGCGCCTCACAGATACGCAGTATTTT.

V and J are TRBV10-3 and TRBJ1-6; D might be TRBD1 (5 bases). The V gene lost 9 bases and the J gene lost 6 bases, with 9 bases spanning the gap. Germline CDR1 and CDR2: ENHRY and SYGVKD. This CDR3 spans 12 amino acids. The CDR3 DNA reads as TGTGCCATAGGGACGGGTAATTCACCCCTCCACTTT. This translates into CAIGTGNSPLHF.

The chain links TRBV9 to TRBJ2-2; D possibly corresponds to TRBD2 (5 bases). Trimming took 4 bases from V and 0 from J, leaving 13 bases between them. The CDR3 is 16 amino acids. Germline V gives CDR1 SGDLS, CDR2 YYNGEE. CDR3 region: CASSRLSGANTGELFF. The CDR3 coding sequence is TGTGCCAGCAGCAGATTGTCCGGGGCGAACACCGGGGAGCTGTTTTTT.

This chain connects TRBV5-4 to TRBJ2-7; maybe TRBD1 (5 bases). Germline V CDR1 and CDR2: SGHNT, YYREEE (reference sequence). The CDR3 is 13 amino acids. With 1 base removed from V and 4 bases from J, the gap between germline ends came to 9 bases. CDR3 loop: CASSLQGTYEQYF. In DNA, the CDR3 is TGTGCCAGCAGCTTGCAGGGAACGTACGAGCAGTACTTC.

The chain is built from TRBV30 and TRBJ1-5; D is unclear. The V and J ends lost 0 bases and 6 bases respectively, with 9 bases between them. The CDR3 loop spans 13 amino acids. Germline CDR1 is GTSNPN and CDR2 is SVGIG (reference sequence). CDR3 residues: CAWSVRNGQPQHF. The CDR3 DNA reads TGTGCCTGGAGTGTAAGGAACGGTCAGCCCCAGCATTTT.

As DNA, the CDR3 is TGTGCCAGCAGCTTAGATCTGGGGTATCAGCCCCAGCATTTT. It yields the protein CASSLDLGYQPQHF. This chain uses TRBV11-2 with TRBJ1-5, with D unresolved. CDR3 size: 14 residues. V lost 0 bases to trimming and J lost 5 bases, with 8 bases between them. The germline V gene has CDR1 SGHAT and CDR2 FQNNGV.

This clone showed up just once. V and J are TRBV4-1 and TRBJ1-2; 8 nucleotides line up with TRBD1. Germline V gives CDR1 MGHRA, CDR2 YSYEKL. Unmatched junction bases numbered 5, after V lost 3 bases and J lost 8 bases. This CDR3 is 13 amino acids long. This CDR3 reads CASSQTGAQGYTF. CDR3 sequence (DNA): TGCGCCAGCAGCCAGACAGGGGCTCAGGGCTACACCTTC.

The rearrangement links TRBV6-5 to TRBJ1-2, with TRBD1 identical over 7 bases. V lost 4 bases and J lost 5; bases outside the gene matches: 7. Per germline, CDR1 MNHEY and CDR2 SVGAGI. This CDR3 has 14 residues. The chain's CDR3 is CASSLLKGAYGYTF. The CDR3 DNA is TGTGCCAGCAGTTTGCTTAAGGGGGCGTATGGCTACACCTTC.